Below are 10 T cell receptor beta chains sequenced from a single sample in a study of Ad26.COV2.S vaccination and SARS-CoV-2 variants. Here immunoSEQ multiplex PCR was the method, and the copy in TCRdb shows in-frame clones only, minus some. There are about 97,000 clones in the sample; over 60% occur only once, and 17% lies in the top ten. This specimen was peripheral blood, taken after recovery from COVID-19. Receptors were obtained from a human donor who had recovered from COVID-19.

This rearrangement joins TRBV28 to TRBJ2-7, with D perhaps matching TRBD1 (6 bases). The CDR3 sequence is 15 residues long. V lost 3 bases and J 4 bases, leaving 16 bases between the germline ends. Germline V gene data show CDR1 as MDHEN and CDR2 as SYDVKM. CDR3 residues: CASSFEDRYTYEQYF. The DNA for the CDR3 is TGTGCCAGCAGTTTTGAGGACAGATATACGTACGAGCAGTACTTC.

The V call is TRBV6-4, the J call TRBJ2-1; 9 positions match TRBD2. This CDR3 region has 16 residues. CDR1 is MRHNA and CDR2 is SNTAGT in the germline V gene. After removal of 4 bases from V and 2 bases from J, the junction contained 6 bases not matched to a gene. This CDR3 is CASSAQASGAYNEQFF. CDR3 DNA: TGTGCCAGCAGTGCCCAGGCTAGCGGGGCCTACAATGAGCAGTTCTTC.

The chain uses TRBV5-1 and TRBJ2-3; D is undetermined. Per the germline V gene, CDR1 is SGHRS and CDR2 is YFSETQ. The CDR3 consists of 16 residues. V lost 0 bases and J 2 bases, leaving 13 bases between the germline ends. CDR3 sequence reads: CASSLASVGSTDTQYF. The CDR3 coding sequence is TGCGCCAGCAGCTTGGCCTCCGTGGGTTCCACAGATACGCAGTATTTT.

The rearrangement uses TRBV11-2 and TRBJ2-7; D may correspond to TRBD1 or TRBD2 (6 bases each). The CDR3 has 16 amino acids. Germline loops: CDR1 SGHAT, CDR2 FQNNGV. Trimming stripped 0 bases from V and 4 bases from J, with 16 bases between. CDR3 sequence reads: CASSLDEGGFYYEQYF. The DNA for the CDR3 is TGTGCCAGCAGCTTAGATGAGGGGGGCTTCTATTACGAGCAGTACTTC.

The CDR3: CATGTGVDGELFF. The CDR3 nucleotides are TGTGCCACCGGGACAGGGGTGGACGGGGAGCTGTTTTTT. The chain employs TRBV10-3 and TRBJ2-2, with TRBD1 matching over 10 bases. With V trimmed by 10 bases and J by 7 bases, 6 bases remained unmatched. The CDR3 is 13 residues long. CDR1 is ENHRY, CDR2 SYGVKD, per germline.

The rearrangement joins TRBV7-3 to TRBJ2-3; D is unclear. V was pared by 1 base and J by 5 bases, with 7 bases between. Germline-derived CDR1 and CDR2 are SGHTA and FQGTGA. The CDR3 length is 13 residues. CDR3: CASSLSDLDTQYF. DNA for the CDR3: TGTGCCAGCAGCTTAAGCGACTTAGATACGCAGTATTTT. Full variable domain (remainder filled in from reference TRBV7-3 and TRBJ2-3): GAGVSQTPSNKVTEKGKYVELRCDPISGHTALYWYRQSLGQGPEFLIYFQGTGAADDSGLPNDRFFAVRPEGSVSTLKIQRTERGDSAVYLCASSLSDLDTQYFGPGTRLTVL.

V and J are TRBV29-1 and TRBJ2-2; possible D gene TRBD1, 6 bases. Deletions cut 3 bases from V and 5 bases from J, with 16 bases between. The germline V gene has CDR1 SQVTM and CDR2 ANQGSEA. The CDR3 runs 15 residues. This CDR3 reads CSVDGPGHLTGELFF. The CDR3 DNA reads TGCAGCGTTGACGGACCGGGACACCTTACCGGGGAGCTGTTTTTT.

V gene TRBV30 combines with J gene TRBJ2-1; maybe TRBD2 (5 bases). Between the trimmed V and J ends, which lost 4 bases and 4 bases, there was a span of 11 bases. This CDR3 is built from 13 residues. Per germline, CDR1 GTSNPN and CDR2 SVGIG (reference sequence). CDR3 bases: TGTGCCTGGACCATGGGAGCTTACAATGAGCAGTTCTTC. This gives the protein CAWTMGAYNEQFF.

The V and J genes are TRBV15 and TRBJ2-7, with 8 nucleotides matching TRBD1. The CDR3 length is 15 residues. Per germline, CDR1 LNHNV and CDR2 YYDKDF (reference sequence). V was clipped by 3 bases and J by 1 base; unmatched bases: 5. The DNA of the CDR3 is TGTGCCACCAGCAGGGGACAGGCGCTATCCTACGAGCAGTACTTC. The encoded protein is CATSRGQALSYEQYF.

This clone has just one count. V gene TRBV4-3 combines with J gene TRBJ1-4; D perhaps matches TRBD1 (6 bases). Germline V gives CDR1 LGHNA, CDR2 YSLEER. This CDR3 is built from 18 residues. The V gene lost 0 bases and the J gene lost 5 bases, with 19 bases spanning the gap. The CDR3 DNA reads TGCGCCAGCAGCCAAGATCTCCACTGGGGGCGAGGGAATGAAAAACTGTTTTTT. It is translated as CASSQDLHWGRGNEKLFF.